A selection of T cell receptor beta chains follows, all from one sample in a study of immune evolution from preneoplasia to lung adenocarcinoma. Some clones are missing from TCRdb's copy, which holds only in-frame ones; the method was immunoSEQ multiplex PCR. The data show some 9,800 clones, more than 70% seen once. The sample was FFPE invasive lung adenocarcinoma tissue. These receptors all come from a person aged 70 to 85 with invasive lung adenocarcinoma. Some clones in this sample may be carry-over from other donors' samples. Each CDR3 is given with its conserved first and last residue. D genes are given only for firm matches. Clone sizes are given selectively: once, few, many, or a class where the clone is expanded.

once	TRBV10-1	TRBJ2-2	NA	TGCGCCAGCAGTGAGGAGGGGGAATTTAGCGGGGAGCTGTTTTTT	CASSEEGEFSGELFF
NA	TRBV19	TRBJ1-1	TRBD1	TGTGCCAGTAGTATTCGGACAGGGTGGGTGAATGAAGCTTTCTTT	CASSIRTGWVNEAFF
NA	TRBV27	TRBJ1-5	NA	TGTGCCAGCATTATGTGGGGGGGGGAAGAGCCCCAGCATTTT	CASIMWGGEEPQHF
NA	TRBV7-6	TRBJ2-7	NA	TGTGCCAGCAGCTTCCAGGGACACTCGCAGCACTTC	CASSFQGHSQHF
NA	TRBV4-1	TRBJ2-7	TRBD1	TGCGCCAGCAGTCTCGGGGACAGGAGCACCTACGAGCAGTACTTC	CASSLGDRSTYEQYF
NA	TRBV6-5	TRBJ1-5	NA	TGTGCCAGCAGTTACTCGGGTTTTGGGGGCAATCAGCCCCAGCATTTT	CASSYSGFGGNQPQHF
once	TRBV29-1	TRBJ2-7	NA	TGCAGCGTTGAGTTGAGGTTCCACGAGCAGTACTTC	CSVELRFHEQYF
NA	TRBV7-2	TRBJ2-1	NA	TGTGCCAGCAGCTTAGTGTGGGCGGGCTTGGGGTCCTCTGAGCAGTTCTTC	CASSLVWAGLGSSEQFF
once	TRBV18	TRBJ1-2	NA	TGTGCCAGCTCACCCCAGGAGGGAACAGTGGATGGCTATACCTTC	CASSPQEGTVDGYTF
NA	TRBV9	TRBJ1-1	NA	TGTGCCAGCAGCGTAGGAGGAGCTGAAGCTTTCTTT	CASSVGGAEAFF
NA	TRBV5-6	TRBJ1-3	NA	TGTGCCAGCAGCATATTGCTCTCTGGAAACACCATATATTTT	CASSILLSGNTIYF
NA	TRBV4-2	TRBJ2-7	NA	TGTGCCAGCAGCCAAGAAGGGGGGGACGAGCAGTACTTC	CASSQEGGDEQYF
NA	TRBV20-1	TRBJ2-3	NA	TGCAGTGCTGTTCGTAGAAATACGCAGTATTTT	CSAVRRNTQYF
NA	TRBV7-8	TRBJ2-4	NA	TGTGCCAGCAGCTCCGAGCGACTAGCCAAAAACATTCAGTACTTC	CASSSERLAKNIQYF
NA	TRBV27	TRBJ2-1	NA	TGTGCCAGCGAGGGCTCCTACAATGAGCAGTTCTTC	CASEGSYNEQFF
NA	TRBV28	TRBJ1-5	NA	TGTGCCAGCAGGGCTGACAGACCTAGCAATCAGCCCCAGCATTTT	CASRADRPSNQPQHF
NA	TRBV9	TRBJ1-3	TRBD1	TGTGCCAGCAGCGGAGGTTTGGGACAGGGTAGGGAAAACACCATATATTTT	CASSGGLGQGRENTIYF